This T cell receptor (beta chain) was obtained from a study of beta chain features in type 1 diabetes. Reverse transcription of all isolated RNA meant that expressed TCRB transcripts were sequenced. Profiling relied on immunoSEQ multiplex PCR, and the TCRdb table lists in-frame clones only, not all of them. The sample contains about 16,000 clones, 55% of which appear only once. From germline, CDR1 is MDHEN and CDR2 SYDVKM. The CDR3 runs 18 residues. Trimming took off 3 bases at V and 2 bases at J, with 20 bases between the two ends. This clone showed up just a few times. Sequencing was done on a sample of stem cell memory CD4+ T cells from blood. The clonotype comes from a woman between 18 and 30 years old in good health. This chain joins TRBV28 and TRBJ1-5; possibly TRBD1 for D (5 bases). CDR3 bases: TGTGCCAGCAGTTTCCGGGGGACCCGGGCAAGGGGCAATCAGCCCCAGCATTTT. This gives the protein CASSFRGTRARGNQPQHF.